This TCR beta chain is drawn from a study of blood T cells in healthy people across ages. Primers used in a second PCR of roughly 7 to 11 cycles were a sample-barcoded 5' primer and a J-beta primer mix. One entry per CDR3 protein results from TCRdb running MiXCR on the 5' RACE reads. The sample holds about 1.4 million distinct CDR3 sequences, around 59% seen once. As for this clonotype: The antigen is undetermined.

Germline V gene sequence: CDR1 MNHEY, CDR2 SVGAGI. Trimming removed 3 bases from V and 5 bases from J, with 11 bases in between. This CDR3 has 13 amino acids. Peripheral blood samples of roughly 9.8 milliliters were drawn from each donor. General study results and limits: A roughly linear fall in TCR beta diversity per million T cells was seen with increasing age. Naive T cell percentage showed a strong correlation with the diversity of TCR beta.

This clonotype was sampled from a man between 18 and 29 years old in good health. The chain combines TRBV6-5 with TRBJ2-7, with D perhaps matching TRBD1 (5 bases). Input material: blood. CDR3 coding DNA: TGTGCCAGCAGTTATGTAGAAGGGGACGAGCAGTACTTC. It codes for CASSYVEGDEQYF.